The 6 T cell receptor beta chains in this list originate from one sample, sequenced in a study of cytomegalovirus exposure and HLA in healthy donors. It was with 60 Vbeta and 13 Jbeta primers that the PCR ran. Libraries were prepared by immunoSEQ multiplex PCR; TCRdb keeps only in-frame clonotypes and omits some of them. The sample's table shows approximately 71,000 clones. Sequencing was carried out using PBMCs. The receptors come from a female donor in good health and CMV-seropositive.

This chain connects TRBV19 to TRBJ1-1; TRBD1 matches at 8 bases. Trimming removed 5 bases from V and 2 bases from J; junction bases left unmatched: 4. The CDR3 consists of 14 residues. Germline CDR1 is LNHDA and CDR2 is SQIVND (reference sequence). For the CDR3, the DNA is TGTGCCAGTAGTCGACAGGGGAAAAACACTGAAGCTTTCTTT. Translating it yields CASSRQGKNTEAFF.

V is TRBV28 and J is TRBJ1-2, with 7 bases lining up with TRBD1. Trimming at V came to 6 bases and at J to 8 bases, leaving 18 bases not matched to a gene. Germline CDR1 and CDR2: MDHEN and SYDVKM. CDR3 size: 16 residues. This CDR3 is CASRVGTELHLAGYTF. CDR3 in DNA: TGTGCCAGCAGGGTGGGGACAGAACTTCATTTGGCGGGCTACACCTTC.

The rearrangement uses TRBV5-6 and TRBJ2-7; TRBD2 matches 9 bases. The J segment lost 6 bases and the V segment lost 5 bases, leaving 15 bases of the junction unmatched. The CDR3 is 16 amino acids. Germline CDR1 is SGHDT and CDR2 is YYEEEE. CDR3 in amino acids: CASRLFTQGTSPEQYF. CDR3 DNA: TGTGCCAGCAGACTTTTCACCCAGGGGACTAGCCCCGAGCAGTACTTC.

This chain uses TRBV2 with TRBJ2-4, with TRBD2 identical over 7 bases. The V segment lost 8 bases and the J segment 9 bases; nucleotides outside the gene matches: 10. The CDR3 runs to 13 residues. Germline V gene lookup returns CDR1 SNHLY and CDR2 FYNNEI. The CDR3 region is CASQRGREVIQYF. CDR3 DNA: TGTGCCAGCCAAAGGGGTCGGGAGGTCATTCAGTACTTC.

This CDR3 is CASSLGMGSGETQYF. The CDR3 DNA follows: TGTGCCAGCAGCTTAGGGATGGGCAGTGGAGAGACCCAGTACTTC. This chain links TRBV7-2 with TRBJ2-5; D uncertain. Trimming pared 1 base from V and 4 bases from J, leaving 13 bases between. The germline CDR1 and CDR2 sequences are SGHTA and FQGNSA. The CDR3 spans 15 residues.

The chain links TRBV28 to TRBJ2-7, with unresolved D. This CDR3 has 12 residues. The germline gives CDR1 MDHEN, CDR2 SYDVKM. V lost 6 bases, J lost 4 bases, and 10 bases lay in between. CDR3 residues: CASRSLEYEQYF. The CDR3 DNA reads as TGTGCCAGCAGGTCCTTAGAGTACGAGCAGTACTTC.